This T cell receptor beta chain was sequenced during a study of cytomegalovirus exposure and HLA in healthy donors. It was with 60 Vbeta and 13 Jbeta primers that the PCR ran. Profiling relied on immunoSEQ multiplex PCR, and the TCRdb table lists in-frame clones only, not all of them. Of hundreds of thousands of clones in the sample, roughly 82% were seen once. Although they were nominally healthy when sampled, donors likely had unrecorded immune exposures. Regarding the study as a whole: About 90% or about 30% of the time was how often most TCR beta V segments were productive, according to an earlier analysis. Associated with cytomegalovirus, according to the listing, were about 160 TCR beta chains.

This clone was observed a few times. Antigen: not known. The V end was cut by 5 bases, the J end by 4 bases, with 17 bases between. The CDR3 consists of 15 residues. CDR1 is WSHSY and CDR2 is SAAADI in the germline V gene. The sequencing sample was made of PBMCs. The V gene is TRBV10-2, the J gene TRBJ1-2; D perhaps matches TRBD1 (5 bases). This receptor was taken from a man aged 40-55 years in good health and CMV-seropositive. The CDR3 DNA sequence: TGCGCCAGCAGTCTGGACACGCCAACCAGCTATGGCTACACCTTC. Protein sequence: CASSLDTPTSYGYTF.